The present T cell receptor (beta chain) was sequenced within a study of blood T cell repertoires in COVID-19. Looking at the study overall: Sites in the United States, Italy and Spain provided acute and convalescent COVID-19 samples.

The CDR3 length is 16 residues. The V gene lost 0 bases and the J gene lost 2 bases, with 10 bases spanning the gap. The germline gives CDR1 SGHDN, CDR2 FVKESK. The repertoire was sequenced with immunoSEQ multiplex PCR; TCRdb's copy has only in-frame clones and lacks some. Of almost 250,000 clones in the sample, approximately 86% were seen once. This receptor was taken from a woman between 55 and 75 years old who had recovered from COVID-19. V usage is TRBV14 and J usage is TRBJ1-4, with a weak D call TRBD1 (6 bases). Sequenced: peripheral blood. The CDR3 here is CASSQEGAETNEKLFF. As DNA, the CDR3 is TGTGCCAGCAGCCAAGAGGGGGCAGAGACTAATGAAAAACTGTTTTTT.